Below, one TCR beta chain is given with its context. Its antigen is not known. This record belongs to a study of cytomegalovirus exposure and HLA in healthy donors. The PCR used 60 Vbeta and 13 Jbeta primers. The table came from immunoSEQ multiplex PCR; TCRdb's copy has only in-frame clones and leaves some out. The sample carries about 130,000 clones, about 85% recorded once. General study results and limits: Analyses of presence and absence presupposed an approximately uniform sequencing depth across donors.

Losses at the gene ends were 0 bases for V and 4 bases for J; bases not matched to a gene: 3. Germline V lookup: CDR1 LNHNV, CDR2 YYDKDF (reference sequence). The CDR3 is made up of 14 amino acids. The J gene is TRBJ2-7, the V gene TRBV15, with 7 bases aligning to TRBD1. Sequencing used PBMCs. The origin of this receptor is a boy aged 5-17 years in good health and CMV-seronegative. The CDR3 DNA reads as TGTGCCACCAGCAGAGATCAGGGGGTTTACGAGCAGTACTTC. Encoded protein: CATSRDQGVYEQYF.